This TCR beta chain came from a study of a mutant IDH1 vaccine in newly diagnosed glioma. Looking at the study overall: Initiation of the vaccine course occurred 4-6 weeks after radiotherapy alone, or alongside temozolomide cycles.

Study-level results: No link was apparently found between pseudoprogression and changes in top peripheral T cell clonotypes.

Some clones are missing from TCRdb's copy, which holds only in-frame ones; the method was immunoSEQ multiplex PCR. The table records tens of thousands of clones, less than 90% of them present only once. Indicated time point: week 47, end of study. Vaccination used 300 ug of mutant IDH1 20-mer peptide per dose, with topical imiquimod. Each tumor in the donors was a new WHO grade 3 or 4 astrocytoma, IDH1-mutant and ATRX-lost. This clone was observed a few times. Its antigen is currently unknown. Different DNA sequences within this sample yield the same CDR3. The V gene lost 6 bases and the J gene lost 1 base, with 13 bases spanning the gap. The CDR3 is made up of 14 amino acids. From germline, CDR1 is SNHLY and CDR2 FYNNEI.

V usage is TRBV2 and J usage is TRBJ2-7, with a tentative D call TRBD1 (6 bases). The receptor comes from a young man with glioma. This specimen consisted of PBMCs, obtained from a glioma patient whose treatment included an IDH1 peptide vaccine. This CDR3 reads CASSDRPFSYEQYF. CDR3 nucleotides: TGTGCCAGCAGCGACAGGCCTTTTTCCTACGAGCAGTACTTC.